The 10 T cell receptor beta chains below were found in one sample sequenced in a study of blood T cell repertoires in COVID-19. This table comes from immunoSEQ multiplex PCR, and its TCRdb copy is limited to in-frame clones, with some not included. The sample shows 60,000 to 75,000 clones, roughly two thirds of them seen only once. The sample consisted of PBMCs or T cells enriched from blood (not recorded which). All receptors derive from a woman aged 55-69 years who had been exposed to COVID-19.

The chain recombines TRBV15 with TRBJ2-3; 8 bases are shared with TRBD2. The CDR3 has 17 amino acids. Germline assignment: CDR1 LNHNV and CDR2 YYDKDF (reference sequence). V lost 0 bases to trimming and J lost 6 bases; unmatched junction nucleotides: 11. Written as DNA, the CDR3 is TGTGCCACCAGCAGAGAATGGGCGGGAGGTTTTTCCGATACGCAGTATTTT. Translated, it gives CATSREWAGGFSDTQYF.

The chain couples TRBV6-6 to TRBJ1-1, with a tentative D call TRBD1 (6 bases). The CDR3 sequence is 13 residues long. Germline CDR1 MNHNY, CDR2 SVGAGI (reference sequence). V shed 1 base and J shed 7 bases, with 10 bases lying between them. This CDR3 reads CASSYYYRDEAFF. The CDR3 DNA follows: TGTGCCAGCAGTTACTACTACAGGGATGAAGCTTTCTTT.

This clone was seen a handful of times. This rearrangement joins TRBV2 to TRBJ2-2, with TRBD2 identical over 7 bases. CDR3 length: 15 residues. CDR1 and CDR2 from the germline V gene are SNHLY and FYNNEI. V gave up 5 bases and J gave up 1 base; unmatched junction bases: 4. CDR3: CASSMAGENTGELFF. In DNA form, the CDR3 reads TGTGCCAGCAGTATGGCGGGGGAGAACACCGGGGAGCTGTTTTTT.

The chain combines TRBV5-4 with TRBJ2-2; 8 positions agree with TRBD2. The germline V gene encodes CDR1 SGHNT and CDR2 YYREEE (reference sequence). The CDR3 length is 16 residues. J gave up 4 bases and V 7 bases, and 12 bases lay outside the gene matches. The CDR3 DNA reads as TGTGCCAGCGGGGCCAGGGGACTAGTAGGCACCGGGGAGCTGTTTTTT. Amino acids: CASGARGLVGTGELFF. The whole variable domain, remainder taken from reference TRBV5-4 and TRBJ2-2, is ETGVTQSPTHLIKTRGQQVTLRCSSQSGHNTVSWYQQALGQGPQFIFQYYREEENGRGNFPPRFSGLQFPNYSSELNVNALELDDSALYLCASGARGLVGTGELFFGEGSRLTVL.

The gene calls are TRBV9 and TRBJ2-1, with 8 positions matching TRBD2. The CDR3 has 15 residues. CDR1 and CDR2 from the germline V gene are SGDLS and YYNGEE. The V segment lost 4 bases and the J segment 1 base; nucleotides outside the gene matches: 4. The CDR3 here is CASSFSGVSYNEQFF. The DNA for the CDR3 is TGTGCCAGCAGCTTTAGCGGGGTTTCCTACAATGAGCAGTTCTTC.

The table lists this clone with a few counts. The J gene is TRBJ1-5, the V gene TRBV5-5; 7 positions match TRBD1. The germline V gene encodes CDR1 SGHKS and CDR2 YYEKEE (reference sequence). The CDR3 runs to 15 residues. The V gene end was trimmed by 4 bases and the J gene end by 6 bases; junction bases not matched to a gene: 10. The chain's CDR3 is CASSPTGIDGQPQHF. The CDR3 nucleotides read TGTGCCAGCAGCCCGACAGGGATTGATGGTCAGCCCCAGCATTTT.

The V call is TRBV30, the J call TRBJ1-1; maybe TRBD1 (6 bases). The CDR3 is made up of 11 amino acids. Germline-derived CDR1 and CDR2 are GTSNPN and SVGIG (reference sequence). Trimming took 4 bases from V and 4 from J, leaving 7 bases between them. The CDR3 DNA follows: TGTGCCTGGAAAGGGGGCACTGAAGCTTTCTTT. It specifies CAWKGGTEAFF. The full variable domain, in which reference TRBV30 and TRBJ1-1 provide the parts outside the CDR3, is SQTIHQWPATLVQPVGSPLSLECTVEGTSNPNLYWYRQAAGRGLQLLFYSVGIGQISSEVPQNLSASRPQDRQFILSSKKLLLSDSGFYLCAWKGGTEAFFGQGTRLTVV.

A note on this clone: The sample carries other DNA sequences with the same CDR3. The genes are TRBV5-1 and TRBJ2-1; D not certain. V was trimmed by 4 bases and J by 7 bases, leaving 9 bases between them. The length of the CDR3 is 12 residues. Germline values: CDR1 SGHRS, CDR2 YFSETQ. Here the CDR3 DNA reads TGCGCCAGCAGCCTCCCGACAAATGAGCAGTTCTTC. As protein: CASSLPTNEQFF. The full variable domain, rest sourced from reference TRBV5-1 and TRBJ2-1, is KAGVTQTPRYLIKTRGQQVTLSCSPISGHRSVSWYQQTPGQGLQFLFEYFSETQRNKGNFPGRFSGRQFSNSRSEMNVSTLELGDSALYLCASSLPTNEQFFGPGTRLTVL.

The chain links TRBV19 to TRBJ1-5; 10 bases line up with TRBD1. The germline V gene encodes CDR1 LNHDA and CDR2 SQIVND (reference sequence). V was pared by 3 bases and J by 7 bases, with 18 bases of the junction left unmatched. This CDR3 contains 19 residues. This CDR3 is CASSMESGTGVGSRQPQHF. In nucleotides, the CDR3 is TGTGCCAGTAGTATGGAATCCGGGACAGGGGTCGGTTCTAGACAGCCCCAGCATTTT.

This clone has only a few counts. The chain recombines TRBV28 with TRBJ1-5, with D tentatively TRBD1 (6 bases). CDR1 is MDHEN, CDR2 SYDVKM, per germline. V lost 8 bases and J lost 10, with 21 bases in between. CDR3 length: 14 amino acids. This chain's CDR3 is CASHRSGVGDPQHF. As DNA, the CDR3 is TGTGCCAGCCATCGCTCAGGGGTTGGTGATCCCCAGCATTTT.